The following is a T cell receptor (beta chain) sequence with its context. Its target is not known. This entry is derived from a study of radiation and T cells in renal cell carcinoma. Study at large: Nephrectomy followed 15 Gy stereotactic body radiation by 4 weeks.

V was clipped by 2 bases and J by 1 base, with 8 bases between them. The CDR3 runs 14 residues. In germline, CDR1 is MNHNS, CDR2 SASEGT. The method was immunoSEQ multiplex PCR; TCRdb's version includes in-frame clones alone and lacks a portion of them. The profile covers about 130,000 clones, with roughly 80% appearing a single time and 3% taken by the ten largest. Time point noted: baseline pretreatment blood. Treatment meaning: 15 Gy SBRT to primary tumor, nephrectomy 4 weeks later. Regarding the study as a whole: In blood, top tumor clones expanded by 2 weeks, shrinking by 4.

This clonotype was sampled from a woman aged 55 to 70 with renal cell carcinoma. This chain connects TRBV6-1 to TRBJ1-2; no clear D gene. The sequenced sample was blood, obtained from a patient whose treatment included radiotherapy and nephrectomy. The CDR3 sequence: CASSEREDNYGYTF. The CDR3 DNA reads as TGTGCCAGCAGTGAAAGGGAGGATAACTATGGCTACACCTTC.